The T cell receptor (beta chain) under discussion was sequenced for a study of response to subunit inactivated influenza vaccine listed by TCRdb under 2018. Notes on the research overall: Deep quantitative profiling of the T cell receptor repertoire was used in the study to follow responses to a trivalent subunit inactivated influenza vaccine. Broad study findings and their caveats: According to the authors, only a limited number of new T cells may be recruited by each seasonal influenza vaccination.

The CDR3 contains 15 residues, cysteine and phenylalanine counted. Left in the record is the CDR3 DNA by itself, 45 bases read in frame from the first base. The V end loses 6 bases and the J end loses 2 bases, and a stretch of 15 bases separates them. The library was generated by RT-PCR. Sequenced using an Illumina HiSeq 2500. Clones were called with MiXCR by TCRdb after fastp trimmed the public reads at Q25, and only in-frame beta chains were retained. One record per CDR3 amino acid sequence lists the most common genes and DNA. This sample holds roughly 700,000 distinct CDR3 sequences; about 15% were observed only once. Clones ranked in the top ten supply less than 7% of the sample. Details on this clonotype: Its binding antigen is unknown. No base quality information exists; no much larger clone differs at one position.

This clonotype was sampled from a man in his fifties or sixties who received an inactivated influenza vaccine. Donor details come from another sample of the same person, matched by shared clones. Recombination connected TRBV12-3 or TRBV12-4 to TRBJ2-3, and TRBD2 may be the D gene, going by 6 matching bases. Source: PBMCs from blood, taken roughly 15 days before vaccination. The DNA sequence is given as TGTGCCAGCAGCCCCCCGGGACTCATCACAGATACGCAGTATTTT. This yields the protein CASSPPGLITDTQYF.